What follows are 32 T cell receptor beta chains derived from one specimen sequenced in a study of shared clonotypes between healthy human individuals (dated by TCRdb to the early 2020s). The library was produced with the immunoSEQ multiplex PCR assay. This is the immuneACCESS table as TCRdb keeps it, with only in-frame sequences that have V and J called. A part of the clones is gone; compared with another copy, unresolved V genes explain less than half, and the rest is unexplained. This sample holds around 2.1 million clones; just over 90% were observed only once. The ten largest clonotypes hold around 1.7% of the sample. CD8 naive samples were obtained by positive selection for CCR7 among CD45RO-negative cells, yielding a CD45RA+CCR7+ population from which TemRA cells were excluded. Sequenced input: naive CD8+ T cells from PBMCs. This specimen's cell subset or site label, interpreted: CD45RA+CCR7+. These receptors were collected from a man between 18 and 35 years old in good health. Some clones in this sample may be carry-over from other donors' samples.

The CDR3 sequence: CASRVTGVGNTIYF. CDR3 coding DNA: TGTGCCAGCAGAGTTACAGGGGTTGGAAACACCATATATTTT. This chain uses TRBV6-1 with TRBJ1-3, with 7 bases aligning to TRBD1. The ends lost 6 bases at V and 3 bases at J; junction bases unmatched: 5. The CDR3 is 14 residues long. Germline assignment: CDR1 MNHNS and CDR2 SASEGT.

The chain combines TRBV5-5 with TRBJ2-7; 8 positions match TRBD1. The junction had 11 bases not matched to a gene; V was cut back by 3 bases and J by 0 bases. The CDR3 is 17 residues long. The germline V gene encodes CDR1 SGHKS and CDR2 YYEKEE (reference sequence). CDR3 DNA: TGTGCCAGCAGCTCGGATCTCCAGGGGGCGAGCTCCTACGAGCAGTACTTC. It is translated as CASSSDLQGASSYEQYF. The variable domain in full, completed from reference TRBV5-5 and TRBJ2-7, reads DAGVTQSPTHLIKTRGQQVTLRCSPISGHKSVSWYQQVLGQGPQFIFQYYEKEERGRGNFPDRFSARQFPNYSSELNVNALLLGDSALYLCASSSDLQGASSYEQYFGPGTRLTVT.

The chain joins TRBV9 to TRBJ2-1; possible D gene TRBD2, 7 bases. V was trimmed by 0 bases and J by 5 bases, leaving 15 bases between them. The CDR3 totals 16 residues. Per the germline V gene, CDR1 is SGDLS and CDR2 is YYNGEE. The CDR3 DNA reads TGTGCCAGCAGCGTAGAGGGGGGGCGCGCCCACAATGAGCAGTTCTTC. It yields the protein CASSVEGGRAHNEQFF.

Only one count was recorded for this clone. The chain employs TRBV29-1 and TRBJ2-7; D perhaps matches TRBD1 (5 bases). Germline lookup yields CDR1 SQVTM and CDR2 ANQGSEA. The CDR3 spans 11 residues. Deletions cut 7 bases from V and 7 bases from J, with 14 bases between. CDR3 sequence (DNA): TGCAGCGCTTTAGGGGCAGGGGAGCAGTACTTC. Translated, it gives CSALGAGEQYF.

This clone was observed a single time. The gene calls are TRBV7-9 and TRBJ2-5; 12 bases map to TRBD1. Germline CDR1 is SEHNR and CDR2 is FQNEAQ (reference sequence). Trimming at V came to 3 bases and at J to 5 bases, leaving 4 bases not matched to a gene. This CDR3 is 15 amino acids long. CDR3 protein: CASSLRGQGAETQYF. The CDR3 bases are TGTGCCAGCAGCTTGAGGGGACAGGGGGCTGAGACCCAGTACTTC.

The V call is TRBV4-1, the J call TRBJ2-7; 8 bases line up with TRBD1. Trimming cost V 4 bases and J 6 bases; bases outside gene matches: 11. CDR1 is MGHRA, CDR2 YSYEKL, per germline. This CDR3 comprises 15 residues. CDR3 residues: CASSPPDRVFSEQYF. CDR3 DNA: TGCGCCAGCAGCCCACCGGACAGGGTCTTTTCCGAGCAGTACTTC.

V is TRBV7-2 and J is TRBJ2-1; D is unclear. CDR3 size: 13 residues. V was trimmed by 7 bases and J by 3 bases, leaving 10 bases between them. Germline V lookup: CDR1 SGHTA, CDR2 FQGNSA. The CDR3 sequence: CASTEDVYNEQFF. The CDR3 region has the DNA TGTGCCAGCACCGAGGACGTCTACAATGAGCAGTTCTTC.

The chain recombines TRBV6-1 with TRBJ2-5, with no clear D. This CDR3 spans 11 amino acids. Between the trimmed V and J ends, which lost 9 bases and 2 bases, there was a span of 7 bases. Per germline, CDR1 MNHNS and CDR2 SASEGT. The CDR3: CASRLQETQYF. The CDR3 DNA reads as TGTGCCAGTCGTTTACAAGAGACCCAGTACTTC.

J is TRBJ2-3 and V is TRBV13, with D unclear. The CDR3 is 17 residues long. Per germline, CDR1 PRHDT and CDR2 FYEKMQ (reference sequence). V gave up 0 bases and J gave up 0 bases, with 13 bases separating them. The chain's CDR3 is CASSLGLGGASTDTQYF. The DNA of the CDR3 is TGTGCCAGCAGCTTAGGCCTTGGTGGAGCGAGCACAGATACGCAGTATTTT. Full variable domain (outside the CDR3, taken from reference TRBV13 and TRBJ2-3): AAGVIQSPRHLIKEKRETATLKCYPIPRHDTVYWYQQGPGQDPQFLISFYEKMQSDKGSIPDRFSAQQFSDYHSELNMSSLELGDSALYFCASSLGLGGASTDTQYFGPGTRLTVL.

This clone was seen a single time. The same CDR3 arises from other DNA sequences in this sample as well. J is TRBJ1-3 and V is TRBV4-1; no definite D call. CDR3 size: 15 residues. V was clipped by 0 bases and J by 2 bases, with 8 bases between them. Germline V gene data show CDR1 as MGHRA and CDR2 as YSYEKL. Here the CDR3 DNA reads TGCGCCAGCAGCCAAGATCCCGGGGCTGGAAACACCATATATTTT. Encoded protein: CASSQDPGAGNTIYF.

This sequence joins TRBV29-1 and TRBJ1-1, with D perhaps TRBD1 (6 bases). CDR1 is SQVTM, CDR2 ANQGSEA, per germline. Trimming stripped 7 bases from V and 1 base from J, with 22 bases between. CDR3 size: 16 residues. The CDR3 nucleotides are TGCAGCGCCTTTCGACTTCCGGCGACAGGGAACACTGAAGCTTTCTTT. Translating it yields CSAFRLPATGNTEAFF. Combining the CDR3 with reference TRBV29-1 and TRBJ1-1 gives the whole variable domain SAVISQKPSRDICQRGTSLTIQCQVDSQVTMMFWYRQQPGQSLTLIATANQGSEATYESGFVIDKFPISRPNLTFSTLTVSNMSPEDSSIYLCSAFRLPATGNTEAFFGQGTRLTVV.

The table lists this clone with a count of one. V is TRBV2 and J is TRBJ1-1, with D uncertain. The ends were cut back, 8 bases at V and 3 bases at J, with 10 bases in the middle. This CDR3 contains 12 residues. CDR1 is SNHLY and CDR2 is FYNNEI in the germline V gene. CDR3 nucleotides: TGTGCCAGCTCTTGGGTGGACACTGAAGCTTTCTTT. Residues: CASSWVDTEAFF.

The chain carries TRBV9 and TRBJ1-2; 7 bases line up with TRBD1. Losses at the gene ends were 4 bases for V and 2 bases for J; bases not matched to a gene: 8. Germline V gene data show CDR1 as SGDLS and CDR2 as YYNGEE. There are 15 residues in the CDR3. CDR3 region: CASSSVGQLNYGYTF. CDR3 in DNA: TGTGCCAGCAGCTCGGTGGGACAGCTAAACTATGGCTACACCTTC. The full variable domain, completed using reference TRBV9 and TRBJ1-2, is DSGVTQTPKHLITATGQRVTLRCSPRSGDLSVYWYQQSLDQGLQFLIQYYNGEERAKGNILERFSAQQFPDLHSELNLSSLELGDSALYFCASSSVGQLNYGYTFGSGTRLTVV.

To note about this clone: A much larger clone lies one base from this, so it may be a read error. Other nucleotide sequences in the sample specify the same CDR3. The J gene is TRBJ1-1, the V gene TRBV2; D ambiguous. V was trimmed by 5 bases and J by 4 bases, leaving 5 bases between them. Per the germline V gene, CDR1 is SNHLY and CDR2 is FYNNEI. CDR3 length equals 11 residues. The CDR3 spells CASSLGTEAFF. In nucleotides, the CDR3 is TGTGCCAGCAGTTTGGGCACTGAAGCTTTCTTT.

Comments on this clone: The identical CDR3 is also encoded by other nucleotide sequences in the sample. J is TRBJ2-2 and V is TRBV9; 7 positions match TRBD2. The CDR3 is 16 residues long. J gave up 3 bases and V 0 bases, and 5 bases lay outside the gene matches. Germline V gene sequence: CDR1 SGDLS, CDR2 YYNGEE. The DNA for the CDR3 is TGTGCCAGCAGCGTAGGGCTAGCGGATTACACCGGGGAGCTGTTTTTT. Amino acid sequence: CASSVGLADYTGELFF.

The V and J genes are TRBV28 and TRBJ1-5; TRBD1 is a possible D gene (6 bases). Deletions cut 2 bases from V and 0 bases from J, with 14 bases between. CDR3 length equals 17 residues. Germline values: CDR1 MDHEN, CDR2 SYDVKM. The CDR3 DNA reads TGTGCCAGCAGTTTACTCCGGACAGAGTATAGCAATCAGCCCCAGCATTTT. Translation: CASSLLRTEYSNQPQHF. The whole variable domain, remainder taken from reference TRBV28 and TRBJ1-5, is DVKVTQSSRYLVKRTGEKVFLECVQDMDHENMFWYRQDPGLGLRLIYFSYDVKMKEKGDIPEGYSVSREKKERFSLILESASTNQTSMYLCASSLLRTEYSNQPQHFGDGTRLSIL.

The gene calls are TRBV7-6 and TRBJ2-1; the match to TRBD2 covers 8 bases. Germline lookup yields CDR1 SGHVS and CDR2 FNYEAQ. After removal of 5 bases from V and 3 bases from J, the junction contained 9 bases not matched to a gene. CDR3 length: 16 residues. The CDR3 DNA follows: TGTGCCAGCAGCCTTTGGAGTAGCGGGGACTACAATGAGCAGTTCTTC. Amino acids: CASSLWSSGDYNEQFF. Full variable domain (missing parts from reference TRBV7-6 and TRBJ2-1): GAGVSQSPRYKVTKRGQDVALRCDPISGHVSLYWYRQALGQGPEFLTYFNYEAQQDKSGLPNDRFSAERPEGSISTLTIQRTEQRDSAMYRCASSLWSSGDYNEQFFGPGTRLTVL.

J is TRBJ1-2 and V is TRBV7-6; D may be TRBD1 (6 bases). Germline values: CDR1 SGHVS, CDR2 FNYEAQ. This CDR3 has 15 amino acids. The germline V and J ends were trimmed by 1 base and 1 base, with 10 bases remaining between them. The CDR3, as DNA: TGTGCCAGCAGCTTAGATACAGGGTATAACTATGGCTACACCTTC. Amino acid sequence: CASSLDTGYNYGYTF.

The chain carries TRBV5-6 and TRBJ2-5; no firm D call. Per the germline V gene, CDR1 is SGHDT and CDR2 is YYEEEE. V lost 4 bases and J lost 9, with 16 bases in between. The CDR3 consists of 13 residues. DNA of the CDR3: TGTGCCAGCAGCATCGGGCCCCAAGGGTCCCAGTACTTC. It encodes CASSIGPQGSQYF.

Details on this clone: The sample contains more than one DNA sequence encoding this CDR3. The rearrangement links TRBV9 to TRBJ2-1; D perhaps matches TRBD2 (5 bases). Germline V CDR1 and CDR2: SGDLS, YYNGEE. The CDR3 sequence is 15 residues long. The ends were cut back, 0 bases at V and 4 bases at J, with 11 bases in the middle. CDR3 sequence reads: CASSVGLAEYNEQFF. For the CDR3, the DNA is TGTGCCAGCAGCGTAGGGCTAGCAGAATACAATGAGCAGTTCTTC.

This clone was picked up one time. The chain's CDR3 is CASSKGTSGSRTDTQYF. The CDR3 DNA reads TGTGCCAGCAGCAAAGGGACTAGCGGGAGTAGGACAGATACGCAGTATTTT. V gene TRBV21-1 combines with J gene TRBJ2-3; the D segment call TRBD2 is taken from the table without a DNA check. TRBV21-1 is listed as a pseudogene. The CDR3 length is 17 residues.

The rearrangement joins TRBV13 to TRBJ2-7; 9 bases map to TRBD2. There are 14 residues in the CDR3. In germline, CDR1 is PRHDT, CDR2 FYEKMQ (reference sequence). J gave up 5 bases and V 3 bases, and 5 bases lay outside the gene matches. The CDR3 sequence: CASSLLTSGNEQYF. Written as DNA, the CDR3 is TGTGCCAGCAGCTTGTTGACTAGCGGCAACGAGCAGTACTTC.

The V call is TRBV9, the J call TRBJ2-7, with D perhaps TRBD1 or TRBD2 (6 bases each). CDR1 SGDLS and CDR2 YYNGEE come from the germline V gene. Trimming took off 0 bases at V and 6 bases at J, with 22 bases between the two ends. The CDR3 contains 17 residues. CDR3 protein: CASSVGLGFLEGGEQYF. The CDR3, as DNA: TGTGCCAGCAGCGTAGGTCTTGGATTCTTGGAGGGGGGCGAGCAGTACTTC.

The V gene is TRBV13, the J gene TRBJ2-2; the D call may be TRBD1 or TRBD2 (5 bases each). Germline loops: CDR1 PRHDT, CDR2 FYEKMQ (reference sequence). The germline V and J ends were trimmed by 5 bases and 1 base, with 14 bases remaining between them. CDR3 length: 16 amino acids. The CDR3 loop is CASSVRDVLNTGELFF. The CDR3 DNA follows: TGTGCCAGCAGCGTCCGGGACGTACTGAACACCGGGGAGCTGTTTTTT.

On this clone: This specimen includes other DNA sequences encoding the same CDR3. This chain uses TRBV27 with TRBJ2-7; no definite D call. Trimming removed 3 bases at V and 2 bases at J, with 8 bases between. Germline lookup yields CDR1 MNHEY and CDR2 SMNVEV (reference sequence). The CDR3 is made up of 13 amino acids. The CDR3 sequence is CASSFGQTYEQYF. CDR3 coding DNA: TGTGCCAGCAGTTTCGGTCAAACCTACGAGCAGTACTTC.

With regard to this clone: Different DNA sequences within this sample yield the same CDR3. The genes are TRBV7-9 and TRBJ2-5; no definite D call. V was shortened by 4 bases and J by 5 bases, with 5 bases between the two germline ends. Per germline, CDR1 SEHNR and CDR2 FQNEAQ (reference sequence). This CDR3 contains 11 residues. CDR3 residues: CASSSDETQYF. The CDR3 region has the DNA TGTGCCAGCAGCTCGGACGAGACCCAGTACTTC. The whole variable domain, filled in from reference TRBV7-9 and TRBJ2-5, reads DTGVSQNPRHKITKRGQNVTFRCDPISEHNRLYWYRQTLGQGPEFLTYFQNEAQLEKSRLLSDRFSAERPKGSFSTLEIQRTEQGDSAMYLCASSSDETQYFGPGTRLLVL.

CDR3 residues: CASSEGRNIQYF. DNA of the CDR3: TGTGCCAGCAGTGAAGGGAGGAACATTCAGTACTTC. This rearrangement joins TRBV25-1 to TRBJ2-4, with a weak D call TRBD2 (6 bases). CDR3 length equals 12 residues. The V gene's germline CDR1 is MGHDK and CDR2 SYGVNS. Trimming stripped 2 bases from V and 7 bases from J, with 6 bases between.

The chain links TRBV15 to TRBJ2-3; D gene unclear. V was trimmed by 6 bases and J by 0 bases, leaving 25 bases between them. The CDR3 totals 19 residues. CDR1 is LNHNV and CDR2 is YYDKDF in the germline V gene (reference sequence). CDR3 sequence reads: CATRCILIGLCGSTDTQYF. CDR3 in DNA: TGTGCCACCAGGTGCATTCTTATTGGGCTTTGCGGAAGCACAGATACGCAGTATTTT.

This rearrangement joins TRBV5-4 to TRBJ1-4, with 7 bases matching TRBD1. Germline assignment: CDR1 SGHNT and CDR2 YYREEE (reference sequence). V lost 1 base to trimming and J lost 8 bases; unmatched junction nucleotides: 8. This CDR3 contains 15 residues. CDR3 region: CASSLSGTVREKLFF. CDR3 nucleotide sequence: TGTGCCAGCAGCTTGTCGGGGACAGTACGGGAAAAACTGTTTTTT. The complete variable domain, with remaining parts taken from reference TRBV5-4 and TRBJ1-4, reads ETGVTQSPTHLIKTRGQQVTLRCSSQSGHNTVSWYQQALGQGPQFIFQYYREEENGRGNFPPRFSGLQFPNYSSELNVNALELDDSALYLCASSLSGTVREKLFFGSGTQLSVL.

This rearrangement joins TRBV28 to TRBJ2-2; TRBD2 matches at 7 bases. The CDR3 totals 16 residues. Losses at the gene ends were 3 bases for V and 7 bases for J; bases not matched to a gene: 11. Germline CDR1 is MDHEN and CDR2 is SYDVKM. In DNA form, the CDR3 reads TGTGCCAGCAGTTTGTCCGTAGGAACTAGCGTCGGGGAGCTGTTTTTT. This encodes CASSLSVGTSVGELFF.

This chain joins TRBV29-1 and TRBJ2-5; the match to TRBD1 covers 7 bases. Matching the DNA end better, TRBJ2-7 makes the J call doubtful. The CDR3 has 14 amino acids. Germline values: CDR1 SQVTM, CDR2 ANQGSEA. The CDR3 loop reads CSVADRDRDYEQYF. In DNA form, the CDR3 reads TGCAGCGTCGCAGACCGGGACAGAGACTACGAGCAGTACTTC.

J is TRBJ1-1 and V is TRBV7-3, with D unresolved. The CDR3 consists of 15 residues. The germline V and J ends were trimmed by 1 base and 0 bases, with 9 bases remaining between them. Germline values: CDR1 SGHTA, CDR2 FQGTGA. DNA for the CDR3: TGTGCCAGCAGCTTAATGGGCGGGGTGAACACTGAAGCTTTCTTT. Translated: CASSLMGGVNTEAFF.